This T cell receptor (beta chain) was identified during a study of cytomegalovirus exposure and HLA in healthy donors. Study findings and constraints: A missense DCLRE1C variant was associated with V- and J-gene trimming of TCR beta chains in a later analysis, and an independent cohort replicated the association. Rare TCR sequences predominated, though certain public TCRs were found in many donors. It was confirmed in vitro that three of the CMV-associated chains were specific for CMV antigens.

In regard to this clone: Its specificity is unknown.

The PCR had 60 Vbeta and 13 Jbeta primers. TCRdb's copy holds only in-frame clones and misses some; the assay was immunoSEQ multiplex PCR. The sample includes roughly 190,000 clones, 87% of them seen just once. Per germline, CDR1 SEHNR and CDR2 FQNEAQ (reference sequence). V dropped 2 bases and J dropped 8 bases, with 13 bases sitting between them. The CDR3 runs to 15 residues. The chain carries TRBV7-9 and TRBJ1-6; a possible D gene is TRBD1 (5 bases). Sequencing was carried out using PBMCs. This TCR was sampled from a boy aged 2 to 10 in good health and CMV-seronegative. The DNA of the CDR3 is TGTGCCAGCAGCTTACTGGGGGGGACCGATTCACCCCTCCACTTT. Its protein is CASSLLGGTDSPLHF.